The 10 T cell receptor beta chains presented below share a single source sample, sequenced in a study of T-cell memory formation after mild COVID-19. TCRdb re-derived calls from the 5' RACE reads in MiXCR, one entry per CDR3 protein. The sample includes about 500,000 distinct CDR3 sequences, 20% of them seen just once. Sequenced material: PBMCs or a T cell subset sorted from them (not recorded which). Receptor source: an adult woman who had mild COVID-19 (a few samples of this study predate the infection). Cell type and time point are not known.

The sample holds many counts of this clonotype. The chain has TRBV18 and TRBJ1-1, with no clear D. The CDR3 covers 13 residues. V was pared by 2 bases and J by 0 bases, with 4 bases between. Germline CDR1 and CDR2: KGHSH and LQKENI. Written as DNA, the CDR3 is TGTGCCAGCTCACCAGGGATGAACACTGAAGCTTTCTTT. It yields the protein CASSPGMNTEAFF.

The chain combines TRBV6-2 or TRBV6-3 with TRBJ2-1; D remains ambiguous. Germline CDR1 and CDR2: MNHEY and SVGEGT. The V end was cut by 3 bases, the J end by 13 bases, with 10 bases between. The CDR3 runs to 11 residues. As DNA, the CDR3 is TGTGCCAGCAGTTATGAGGCGATCCAGTTCTTC. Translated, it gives CASSYEAIQFF.

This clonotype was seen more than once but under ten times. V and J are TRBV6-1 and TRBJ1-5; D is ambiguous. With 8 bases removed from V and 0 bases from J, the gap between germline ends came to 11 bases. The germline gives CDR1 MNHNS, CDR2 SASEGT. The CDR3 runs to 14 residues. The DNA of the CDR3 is TGTGCCAGCGGCCCTGGATATAGCAATCAGCCCCAGCATTTT. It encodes CASGPGYSNQPQHF.

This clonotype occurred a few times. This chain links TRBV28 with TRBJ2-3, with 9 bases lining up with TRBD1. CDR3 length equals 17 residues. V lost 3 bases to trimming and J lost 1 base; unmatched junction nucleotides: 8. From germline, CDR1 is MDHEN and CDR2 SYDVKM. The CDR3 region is CASSLGVTGGRTDTQYF. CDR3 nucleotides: TGTGCCAGCAGTTTGGGCGTTACAGGGGGCCGCACAGATACGCAGTATTTT.

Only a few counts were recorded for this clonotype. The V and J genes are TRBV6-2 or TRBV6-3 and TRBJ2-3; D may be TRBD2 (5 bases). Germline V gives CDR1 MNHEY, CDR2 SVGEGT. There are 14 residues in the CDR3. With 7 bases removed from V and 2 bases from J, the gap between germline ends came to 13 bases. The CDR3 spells CASNAGIITDTQYF. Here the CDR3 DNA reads TGTGCCAGCAACGCCGGGATAATCACAGATACGCAGTATTTT.

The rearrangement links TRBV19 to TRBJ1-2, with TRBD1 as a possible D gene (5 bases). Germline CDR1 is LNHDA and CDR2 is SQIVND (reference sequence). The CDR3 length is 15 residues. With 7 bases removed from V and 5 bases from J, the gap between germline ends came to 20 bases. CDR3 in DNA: TGTGCCAGTATTTCTCTCGCCCGGGGGTCTTATGGCTACACCTTC. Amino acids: CASISLARGSYGYTF.

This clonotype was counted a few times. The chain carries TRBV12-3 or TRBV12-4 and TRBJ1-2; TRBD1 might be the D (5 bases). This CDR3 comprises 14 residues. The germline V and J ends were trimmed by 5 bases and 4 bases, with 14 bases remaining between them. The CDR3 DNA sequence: TGTGCCAGCAGTCGCCTAGGGGATGGCTATGGCTACACCTTC. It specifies CASSRLGDGYGYTF.

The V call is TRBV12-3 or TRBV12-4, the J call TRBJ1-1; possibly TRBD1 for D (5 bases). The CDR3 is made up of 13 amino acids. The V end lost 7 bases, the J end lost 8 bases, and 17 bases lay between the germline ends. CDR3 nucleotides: TGTGCCAGCACATTAGGCGGGGCAGGGGAAGCTTTCTTT. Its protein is CASTLGGAGEAFF.

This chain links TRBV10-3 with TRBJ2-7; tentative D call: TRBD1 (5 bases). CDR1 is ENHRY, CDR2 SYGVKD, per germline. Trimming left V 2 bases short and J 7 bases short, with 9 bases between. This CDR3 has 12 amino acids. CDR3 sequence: CAISEAGFEQYF. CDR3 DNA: TGTGCCATCAGTGAGGCAGGGTTTGAGCAGTACTTC.

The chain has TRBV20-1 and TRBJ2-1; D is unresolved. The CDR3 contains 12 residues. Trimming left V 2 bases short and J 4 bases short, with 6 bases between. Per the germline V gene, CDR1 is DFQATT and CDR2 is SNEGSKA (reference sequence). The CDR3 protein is CSARLRYNEQFF. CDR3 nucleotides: TGCAGTGCTAGATTGCGGTACAATGAGCAGTTCTTC.